This T cell receptor (beta chain) was identified during a study of neurological immune-mediated disorders. The starting material, 2 million PBMCs stored at -80 C, gave rise to the unsorted libraries. Whole-study findings and limits: Subjects shared no identical expanded-clone CDR3 amino acid sequences, suggesting private TCR-beta repertoires in all groups.

CDR3 length equals 18 residues. Germline assignment: CDR1 SGHRS and CDR2 YFSETQ. The trim removed 0 bases at V and 0 bases at J, leaving 8 bases unmatched. As for the cDNA, it was generated by 5'RACE with 10-nucleotide random UMIs. Over 180 million TCR-beta sequences from 15-18 subjects were obtained in each sequencing run. TCRdb processed the 5' RACE reads anew with MiXCR; each CDR3 protein has one entry. The repertoire holds 20,000 or so distinct CDR3 sequences, with about 16% as singletons. This clonotype was detected ten times or more. Its antigen is unidentified. Sequenced material: PBMCs. This receptor was obtained from a female donor with HTLV-1-associated myelopathy (HAM/TSP). The chain links TRBV5-1 to TRBJ1-3; TRBD1 agrees at 8 bases. The CDR3 reads CASSLGRDRLYSGNTIYF. Written as DNA, the CDR3 is TGCGCCAGCAGCTTGGGCCGGGACAGGCTTTACTCTGGAAACACCATATATTTT.